This entry features one T cell receptor beta chain sequence. This CDR3 contains 13 residues. V was cut by 2 bases and J by 7 bases, with 9 bases left in between. Germline-derived CDR1 and CDR2 are SGHNT and YYREEE (reference sequence). This sample is drawn from a study of blood T cell repertoires in COVID-19. The overall study: COVID-19 samples from acute and convalescent phases originated in the United States, Italy and Spain. PBMCs, B-cell-depleted T cells, or T cells were the source of the cDNA or gDNA that made up the material.

Original methodology: Reference gene primers were amplified, and this amplification served to estimate nucleated cell counts. The method was immunoSEQ multiplex PCR; TCRdb's version includes in-frame clones alone and lacks a portion of them. The D gene and trimming were derived from the DNA, and the V and J assignments and clone size from that table. This sample has about 180,000 clones, with 70% to 90% found just once. Input material: peripheral blood. This TCR was recovered from a man over 45 with active or convalescent COVID-19. The chain couples TRBV5-4 to TRBJ1-4, with a weak D call TRBD1 (5 bases). The CDR3 nucleotides are TGTGCCAGCAGCTTAAGGGGTGGTGAAAAACTGTTTTTT. This sequence encodes CASSLRGGEKLFF.